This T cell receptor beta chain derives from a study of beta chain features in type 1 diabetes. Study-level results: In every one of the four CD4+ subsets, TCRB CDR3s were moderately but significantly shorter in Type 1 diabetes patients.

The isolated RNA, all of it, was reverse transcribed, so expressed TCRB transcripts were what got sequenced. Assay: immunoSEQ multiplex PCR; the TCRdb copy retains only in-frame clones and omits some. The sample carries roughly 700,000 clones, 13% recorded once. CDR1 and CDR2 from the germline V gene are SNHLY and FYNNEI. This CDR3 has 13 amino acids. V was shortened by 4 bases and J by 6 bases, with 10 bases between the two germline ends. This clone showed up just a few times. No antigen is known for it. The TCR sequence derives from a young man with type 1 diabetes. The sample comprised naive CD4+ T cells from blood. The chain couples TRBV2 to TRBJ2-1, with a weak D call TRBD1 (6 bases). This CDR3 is CASSVDSSNEQFF. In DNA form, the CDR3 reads TGTGCCAGCAGTGTGGACAGTTCCAATGAGCAGTTCTTC.